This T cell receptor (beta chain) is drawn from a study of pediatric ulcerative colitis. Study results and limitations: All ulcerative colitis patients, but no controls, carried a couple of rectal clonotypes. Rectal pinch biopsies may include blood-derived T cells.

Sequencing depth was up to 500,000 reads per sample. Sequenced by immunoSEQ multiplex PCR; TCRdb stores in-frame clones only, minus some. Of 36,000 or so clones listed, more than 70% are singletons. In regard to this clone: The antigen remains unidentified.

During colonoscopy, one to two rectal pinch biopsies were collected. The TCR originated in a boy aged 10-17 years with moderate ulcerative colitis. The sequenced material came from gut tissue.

CDR3 protein: CASSPDLRGGLADTQYF. DNA for the CDR3: TGTGCCAGCTCACCAGATCTACGAGGGGGTTTGGCAGATACGCAGTATTTT. This chain uses TRBV18 with TRBJ2-3, with a tentative D call TRBD1 (6 bases). CDR3 length equals 17 residues. Germline CDR1 and CDR2: KGHSH and LQKENI. V lost 2 bases and J lost 4, with 19 bases in between.